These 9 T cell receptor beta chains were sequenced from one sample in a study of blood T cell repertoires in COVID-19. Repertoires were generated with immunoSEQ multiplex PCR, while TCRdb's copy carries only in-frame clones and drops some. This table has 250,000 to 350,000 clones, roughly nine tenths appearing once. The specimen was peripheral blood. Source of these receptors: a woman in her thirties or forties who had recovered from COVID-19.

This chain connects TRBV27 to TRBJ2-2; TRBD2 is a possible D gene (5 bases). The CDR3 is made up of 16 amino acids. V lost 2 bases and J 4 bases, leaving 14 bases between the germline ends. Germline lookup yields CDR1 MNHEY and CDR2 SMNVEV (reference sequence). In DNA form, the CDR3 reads TGTGCCAGCAGTTTAAAGCCGGGGTCGGCCACCGGGGAGCTGTTTTTT. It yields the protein CASSLKPGSATGELFF.

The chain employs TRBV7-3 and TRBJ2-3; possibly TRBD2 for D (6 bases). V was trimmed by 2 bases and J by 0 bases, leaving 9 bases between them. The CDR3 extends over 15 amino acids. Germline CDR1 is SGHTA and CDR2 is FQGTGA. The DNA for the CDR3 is TGTGCCAGCAGCTTAGCAGGGACTAGCACAGATACGCAGTATTTT. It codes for CASSLAGTSTDTQYF.

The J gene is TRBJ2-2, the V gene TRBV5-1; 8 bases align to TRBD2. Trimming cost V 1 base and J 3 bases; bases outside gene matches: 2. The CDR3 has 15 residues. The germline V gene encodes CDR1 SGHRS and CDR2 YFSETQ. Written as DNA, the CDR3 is TGCGCCAGCAGCTTGTACGGGGGGGACACCGGGGAGCTGTTTTTT. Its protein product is CASSLYGGDTGELFF.

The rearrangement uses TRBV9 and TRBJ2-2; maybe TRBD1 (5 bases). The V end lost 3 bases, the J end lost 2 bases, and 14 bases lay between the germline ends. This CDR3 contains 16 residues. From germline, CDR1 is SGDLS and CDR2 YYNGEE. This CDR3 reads CASSALGLTNTGELFF. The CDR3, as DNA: TGTGCCAGCAGCGCCTTGGGGCTTACAAACACCGGGGAGCTGTTTTTT.

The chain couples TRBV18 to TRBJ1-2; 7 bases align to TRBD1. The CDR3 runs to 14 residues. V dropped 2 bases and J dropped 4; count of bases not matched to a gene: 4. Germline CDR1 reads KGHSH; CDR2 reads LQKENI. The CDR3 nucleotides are TGTGCCAGCTCACCAGGGGGACAGACCTATGGCTACACCTTC. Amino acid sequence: CASSPGGQTYGYTF.

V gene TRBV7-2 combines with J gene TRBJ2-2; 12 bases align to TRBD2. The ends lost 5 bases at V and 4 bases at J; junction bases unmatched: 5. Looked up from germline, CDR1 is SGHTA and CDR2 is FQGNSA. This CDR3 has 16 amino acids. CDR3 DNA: TGTGCCAGCAGCCCTCTAGCGGGGGGGGGCACCGGGGAGCTGTTTTTT. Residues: CASSPLAGGGTGELFF.

CDR3 nucleotide sequence: TGTGCCAGCAGCTTGCCTAGCGGGAGGGCCCTCGTCACCGGGGAGCTGTTTTTT. Residues: CASSLPSGRALVTGELFF. V and J are TRBV11-3 and TRBJ2-2; 12 nucleotides match TRBD2. This CDR3 comprises 18 residues. Per germline, CDR1 SGHNT and CDR2 YENEEA. V was clipped by 3 bases and J by 4 bases; unmatched bases: 9.

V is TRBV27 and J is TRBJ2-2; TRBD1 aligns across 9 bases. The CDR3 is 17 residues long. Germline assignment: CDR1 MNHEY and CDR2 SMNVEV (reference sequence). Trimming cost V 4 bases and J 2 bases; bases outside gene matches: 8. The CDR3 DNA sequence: TGTGCCAGCAGTTACTCGAGGGGACAGGGTAACACCGGGGAGCTGTTTTTT. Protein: CASSYSRGQGNTGELFF.

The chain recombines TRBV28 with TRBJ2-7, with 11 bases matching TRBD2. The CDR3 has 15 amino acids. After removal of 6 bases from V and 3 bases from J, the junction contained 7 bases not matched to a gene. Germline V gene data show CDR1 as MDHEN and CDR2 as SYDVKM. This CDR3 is CASRSTSGGIYEQYF. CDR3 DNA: TGTGCCAGCAGGTCAACTAGCGGGGGAATCTACGAGCAGTACTTC.